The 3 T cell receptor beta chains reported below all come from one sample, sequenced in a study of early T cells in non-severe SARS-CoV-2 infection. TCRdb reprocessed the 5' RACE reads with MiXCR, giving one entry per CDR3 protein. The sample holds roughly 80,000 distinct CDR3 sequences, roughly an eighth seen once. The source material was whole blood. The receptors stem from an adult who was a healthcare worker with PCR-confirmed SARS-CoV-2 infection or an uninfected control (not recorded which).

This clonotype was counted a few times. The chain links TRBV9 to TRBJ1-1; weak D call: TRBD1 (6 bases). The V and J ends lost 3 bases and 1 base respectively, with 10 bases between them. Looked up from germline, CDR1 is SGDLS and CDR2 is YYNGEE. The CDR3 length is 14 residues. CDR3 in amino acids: CASSALTGNTEAFF. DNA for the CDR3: TGTGCCAGCAGCGCGTTGACAGGGAACACTGAAGCTTTCTTT.

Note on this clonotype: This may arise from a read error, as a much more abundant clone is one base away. The DNA for the CDR3 is TGTGCCAGCAGTCCCGCTCCGGGACAGGGGGCGCCCCGGGAGCTGTTTTTT. Translation: CASSPAPGQGAPRELFF. V usage is TRBV5-4 and J usage is TRBJ2-2; 12 bases align to TRBD1. Germline loops: CDR1 SGHNT, CDR2 YYREEE (reference sequence). The CDR3 is 17 residues long. Trimming removed 5 bases from V and 9 bases from J; junction bases left unmatched: 14.

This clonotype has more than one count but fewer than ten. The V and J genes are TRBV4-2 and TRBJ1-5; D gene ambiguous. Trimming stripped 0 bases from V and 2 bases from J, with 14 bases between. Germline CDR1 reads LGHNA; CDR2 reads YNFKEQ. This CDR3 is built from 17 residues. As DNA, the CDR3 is TGTGCCAGCAGCCAAGATTATCCCGGCGGGGGCAATCAGCCCCAGCATTTT. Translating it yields CASSQDYPGGGNQPQHF.